This T cell receptor beta chain was documented in a study of OX40 agonist ivuxolimab in advanced cancers. V was cut by 3 bases and J by 6 bases, with 10 bases left in between. This CDR3 comprises 13 residues. The V gene's germline CDR1 is SGDLS and CDR2 YYNGEE. Generated by immunoSEQ multiplex PCR, the TCRdb table keeps only in-frame clones and is missing some. This sample has about 49,000 clones; 79% occur once, and the top ten carry 2% to 2.5%. General observations from the study: Partial responders at 0.1-3.0 mg/kg had among the lowest clonal expansion. Among some nonresponders, normalized T-cell clonal expansion was also low.

Notes on this clone: The target antigen is unknown.

The specimen comprised CD4+ or CD8+ T cells sorted from blood, sampled in a trial of the OX40 agonist ivuxolimab. The genes are TRBV9 and TRBJ2-1; TRBD1 might be the D (6 bases). The sequence was collected from an adult with an advanced solid tumor such as melanoma, head and neck, liver or kidney cancer. The CDR3 DNA reads TGTGCCAGCAGCGCATTAGGGGGCAATGAGCAGTTCTTC. Translation: CASSALGGNEQFF.